The 5 T cell receptor beta chains in this list originate from one sample, sequenced in a study of blood T cell repertoires in COVID-19. Assay used: immunoSEQ multiplex PCR; TCRdb lists only in-frame clones, some missing. The data contain about 280,000 clones, about 83% of them singletons. Sequenced input: peripheral blood. Source of these receptors: a woman between 50 and 59 years old who had recovered from COVID-19.

The V and J genes are TRBV2 and TRBJ1-2; TRBD1 aligns across 7 bases. The CDR3 sequence is 14 residues long. CDR1 SNHLY and CDR2 FYNNEI come from the germline V gene. Losses at the gene ends were 9 bases for V and 8 bases for J; bases not matched to a gene: 15. Here the CDR3 DNA reads TGTGCCAGTGGGGAAAGCCAGGGGGTGGGAGGCTACACCTTC. Protein product: CASGESQGVGGYTF.

Here the CDR3 DNA reads TGTGCCAGCAGCTTAGCGGGCCCTACAGGGGATACGCAGTATTTT. Protein sequence: CASSLAGPTGDTQYF. The chain couples TRBV7-2 to TRBJ2-3; D might be TRBD1 (6 bases). The CDR3 contains 15 residues. Germline CDR1 reads SGHTA; CDR2 reads FQGNSA. Trimming left V 0 bases short and J 6 bases short, with 13 bases between.

The chain employs TRBV30 and TRBJ2-3; possibly TRBD2 for D (5 bases). With 8 bases removed from V and 2 bases from J, the gap between germline ends came to 17 bases. There are 14 residues in the CDR3. CDR1 and CDR2 (germline): GTSNPN, SVGIG (reference sequence). For the CDR3, the DNA is TGTGCCCGAGATCGAGCGGAGTTCACAGATACGCAGTATTTT. This sequence encodes CARDRAEFTDTQYF.

The chain links TRBV9 to TRBJ1-4, with a weak D call TRBD1 (6 bases). The CDR3 covers 14 residues. Germline V gene data show CDR1 as SGDLS and CDR2 as YYNGEE. Trimming left V 3 bases short and J 1 base short, with 7 bases between. The CDR3 DNA reads as TGTGCCAGCAGCGGAGGGGGAACTAATGAAAAACTGTTTTTT. Its translation: CASSGGGTNEKLFF.

A few counts support this clone. The V call is TRBV24-1, the J call TRBJ2-1; D is perhaps TRBD1 (6 bases). The CDR3 spans 17 residues. The V gene lost 4 bases and the J gene lost 0 bases, with 15 bases spanning the gap. CDR1 is KGHDR, CDR2 SFDVKD, per germline. This CDR3 is CATSDGRRGSSYNEQFF. The CDR3 nucleotides read TGTGCCACCAGTGACGGACGCAGGGGAAGCTCCTACAATGAGCAGTTCTTC.